The source of this T cell receptor beta chain is a study of molecular identifiers for immune sequencing clone quantification. Per the germline V gene, CDR1 is DFQATT and CDR2 is SNEGSKA (reference sequence). The CDR3 is 11 residues long. Via MiXCR, TCRdb re-called the PCR reads, giving one row per CDR3 protein. The sample carries 97,000 or so distinct CDR3 sequences, 30% to 35% recorded once. Comment on this clonotype: A much larger clone sits a single nucleotide away, making a read error possible.

The receptor was derived from a human donor in good health. Some libraries in this study had Jurkat cell RNA spiked in. This rearrangement joins TRBV20-1 to TRBJ2-4; D is ambiguous. Sequencing was performed on naive CD8+ T cells from blood, with Jurkat cell RNA spiked in. The sample's subset: FACS-sorted CD8+CD4-CCR7+CD45RA+ naive T cells. The CDR3 here is CSARVKNIQCF. The CDR3 bases are TGCAGCGCGAGAGTCAAAAACATTCAGTGCTTC.